Below are 7 T cell receptor beta chains sequenced from a single sample in a study of shared clonotypes between healthy human individuals. Here immunoSEQ multiplex PCR was the method, and the copy in TCRdb shows in-frame clones only, minus some. The table lists about 640,000 clones, approximately 79% of them singletons. The specimen sequenced was memory CD4+ T cells sorted from blood. Documented subset: CD45RA-negative fraction. The receptor source for this set is a woman between 25 and 40 years old in good health.

This sequence joins TRBV5-4 and TRBJ2-5; 8 bases agree with TRBD2. The CDR3 loop spans 16 amino acids. Unmatched junction bases numbered 5, after V lost 0 bases and J lost 1 base. Germline loops: CDR1 SGHNT, CDR2 YYREEE (reference sequence). CDR3 DNA sequence: TGTGCCAGCAGCTTGGACTCGGGAGGGCTCCAAGAGACCCAGTACTTC. It yields the protein CASSLDSGGLQETQYF.

This clone was detected ten times or more. This sequence joins TRBV15 and TRBJ1-1; D is unclear. This CDR3 is built from 15 residues. Germline V CDR1 and CDR2: LNHNV, YYDKDF (reference sequence). Trimming shortened V by 0 bases and J by 5 bases, and 13 bases separated the two germline ends. The CDR3 is CATSRDVGSGTEAFF. As DNA, the CDR3 is TGTGCCACCAGCAGAGATGTCGGATCGGGTACTGAAGCTTTCTTT. Based on the CDR3 plus reference TRBV15 and TRBJ1-1, the full variable domain is DAMVIQNPRYQVTQFGKPVTLSCSQTLNHNVMYWYQQKSSQAPKLLFHYYDKDFNNEADTPDNFQSRRPNTSFCFLDIRSPGLGDTAMYLCATSRDVGSGTEAFFGQGTRLTVV.

The chain couples TRBV7-9 to TRBJ1-4, with a weak D call TRBD1 (6 bases). The CDR3 runs 14 residues. Trimming shortened V by 3 bases and J by 8 bases, and 13 bases separated the two germline ends. Germline CDR1 SEHNR, CDR2 FQNEAQ (reference sequence). CDR3 residues: CASSFPGQLEKLFF. CDR3 DNA: TGTGCCAGCAGCTTTCCGGGACAACTGGAAAAACTGTTTTTT.

The rearrangement uses TRBV7-9 and TRBJ2-3; D may be TRBD2 (6 bases). Looked up from germline, CDR1 is SEHNR and CDR2 is FQNEAQ (reference sequence). The ends were cut back, 1 base at V and 5 bases at J, with 22 bases in the middle. This CDR3 is built from 18 residues. The CDR3 sequence: CASSLEGGRPRKGDTQYF. The CDR3 nucleotides are TGTGCCAGCAGCTTAGAAGGAGGGAGACCTAGGAAAGGAGATACGCAGTATTTT.

This clone has just a few counts. The J gene is TRBJ2-1, the V gene TRBV4-2; TRBD2 matches at 16 bases. CDR1 LGHNA and CDR2 YNFKEQ come from the germline V gene. The V and J ends lost 0 bases and 4 bases, in that order; junction bases with no gene match: 15. This CDR3 spans 22 amino acids. CDR3 residues: CASSQDTSRGLAGGVHYNEQFF. CDR3 nucleotide sequence: TGTGCCAGCAGCCAAGATACCAGCAGGGGACTAGCGGGAGGGGTCCATTACAATGAGCAGTTCTTC.

The V and J genes are TRBV28 and TRBJ2-3; tentative D call: TRBD1 (6 bases). Germline CDR1 and CDR2: MDHEN and SYDVKM. V was cut by 5 bases and J by 3 bases, with 15 bases left in between. The CDR3 contains 15 residues. The CDR3 nucleotides are TGTGCCAGCAGTCGTATGACAGGTTTAACAGATACGCAGTATTTT. This gives the protein CASSRMTGLTDTQYF.

The table lists this clone with a few counts. The rearrangement uses TRBV30 and TRBJ1-5, with unresolved D. CDR1 is GTSNPN, CDR2 SVGIG, per germline (reference sequence). The CDR3 covers 13 residues. The V and J ends lost 2 bases and 4 bases respectively, with 9 bases between them. The CDR3 protein is CAWSTGSNQPQHF. In nucleotides, the CDR3 is TGTGCCTGGAGTACGGGGAGTAATCAGCCCCAGCATTTT.